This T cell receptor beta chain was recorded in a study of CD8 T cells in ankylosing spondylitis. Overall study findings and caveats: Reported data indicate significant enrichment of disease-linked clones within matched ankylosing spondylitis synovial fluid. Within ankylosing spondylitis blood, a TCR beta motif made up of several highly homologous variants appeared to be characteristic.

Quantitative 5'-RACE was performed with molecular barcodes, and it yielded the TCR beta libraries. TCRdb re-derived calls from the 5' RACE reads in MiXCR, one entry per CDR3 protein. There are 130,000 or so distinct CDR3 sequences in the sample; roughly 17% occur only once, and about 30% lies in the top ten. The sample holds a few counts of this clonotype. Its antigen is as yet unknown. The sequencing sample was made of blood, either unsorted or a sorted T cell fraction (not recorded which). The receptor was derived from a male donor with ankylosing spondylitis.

CDR3 DNA sequence: TGTGCCAGCAGTGAATGGGGGGGGGCGCGGGATTTTCGGGAGATTGTCAATGAGCAGTTCTTC. This codes for CASSEWGGARDFREIVNEQFF. The V and J genes are TRBV25-1 and TRBJ2-1; a weak D match, TRBD2 (7 bases). From germline, CDR1 is MGHDK and CDR2 SYGVNS. V was cut by 1 base and J by 6 bases, with 31 bases left in between. This CDR3 has 21 amino acids.